The next 14 T cell receptor beta chains were all read from a single sample in a study of shared clonotypes between healthy human individuals (dated by TCRdb to the early 2020s). Libraries came from the immunoSEQ multiplex PCR assay. TCRdb took this table from immuneACCESS and kept in-frame rearrangements with V and J called. Such tables lack part of the clones; where checked against another copy, unresolved V genes explain under half of the gap, and the rest is unexplained. This sample comprises roughly 1,100,000 clones, 60% to 80% of them detected only once. 1.5% of the sample goes to the ten largest clones. Sequencing was carried out using memory CD4+ T cells sorted from blood. Read against the paper, the sample's cell subset or site label means: CD45RA-negative fraction. These receptors all come from a man younger than 35 in good health.

This clone was seen a few times. It may be a read error: a sequence one base away is much more abundant. The same CDR3 also results from other DNA sequences found in this sample. The chain carries TRBV30 and TRBJ2-7, with TRBD1 as a possible D gene (8 bases). The CDR3 is 13 amino acids. Looked up from germline, CDR1 is GTSNPN and CDR2 is SVGIG (reference sequence). V was trimmed by 0 bases and J by 6 bases, leaving 12 bases between them. The CDR3 protein is CAWSVDREGEQYF. In DNA form, the CDR3 reads TGTGCCTGGAGTGTGGACAGGGAGGGCGAGCAGTACTTC.

Only a few counts were recorded for this clone. J is TRBJ1-6 and V is TRBV19; no clear D. The V end lost 9 bases, the J end lost 3 bases, and 12 bases lay between the germline ends. CDR1 and CDR2 from the germline V gene are LNHDA and SQIVND (reference sequence). This CDR3 is built from 14 residues. CDR3 DNA: TGTGCCAGCCGGGGAGGGATCTATAATTCACCCCTCCACTTT. It is translated as CASRGGIYNSPLHF.

The V and J genes are TRBV13 and TRBJ2-7, with D possibly TRBD1 on 6 matching bases. This CDR3 has 15 residues. The V gene's germline CDR1 is PRHDT and CDR2 FYEKMQ (reference sequence). V was trimmed by 7 bases and J by 7 bases, leaving 23 bases between them. The CDR3 loop reads CASTQRRQGRREQYF. The CDR3 nucleotides read TGTGCCAGCACCCAACGGCGGCAGGGGCGTCGGGAGCAGTACTTC.

This clone was counted between two and nine times. The chain carries TRBV6-5 and TRBJ1-3, with TRBD1 as a possible D gene (5 bases). V lost 4 bases, J lost 4 bases, and 14 bases lay in between. The germline gives CDR1 MNHEY, CDR2 SVGAGI. The CDR3 is made up of 15 amino acids. The DNA of the CDR3 is TGTGCCAGCAGTTCTGGGACCACTATCGGAAACACCATATATTTT. Its protein product is CASSSGTTIGNTIYF.

V is TRBV6-5 and J is TRBJ1-2; no reliable D call. V lost 5 bases and J 4 bases, leaving 11 bases between the germline ends. CDR1 and CDR2 (germline): MNHEY, SVGAGI. The CDR3 spans 13 residues. The CDR3 DNA sequence: TGTGCCAGCAGTGCCGGGAGCCTCTATGGCTACACCTTC. Its protein product is CASSAGSLYGYTF.

The V and J genes are TRBV5-4 and TRBJ1-2, with TRBD1 identical over 7 bases. This CDR3 is built from 14 residues. The germline V gene encodes CDR1 SGHNT and CDR2 YYREEE (reference sequence). V shed 0 bases, J shed 6 bases, and the junction held 5 bases outside the gene matches. The CDR3 DNA sequence: TGTGCCAGCAGCTTGGGGGCAGGACAGGATGGCTACACCTTC. This codes for CASSLGAGQDGYTF.

CDR3 residues: CASSRVYEQYF. The DNA for the CDR3 is TGTGCCAGCAGCAGGGTTTACGAGCAGTACTTC. The rearrangement joins TRBV25-1 to TRBJ2-7; a weak D match, TRBD1 (5 bases). V was shortened by 6 bases and J by 4 bases, with 7 bases between the two germline ends. This CDR3 region has 11 residues. Per germline, CDR1 MGHDK and CDR2 SYGVNS.

The CDR3 spells CASSSFDRAAGELFF. Here the CDR3 DNA reads TGTGCCAGCAGCTCGTTTGACAGGGCCGCCGGGGAGCTGTTTTTT. The V gene is TRBV5-4, the J gene TRBJ2-2; 7 positions agree with TRBD1. Germline V gene data show CDR1 as SGHNT and CDR2 as YYREEE (reference sequence). This CDR3 region has 15 residues. Trimming took 3 bases from V and 6 from J; bases not matched to a gene: 8.

As concerns this clone: Other DNA sequences of this sample code for an identical CDR3. This sequence joins TRBV7-9 and TRBJ1-6; TRBD1 is a possible D gene (5 bases). V lost 2 bases and J lost 7, with 9 bases in between. This CDR3 region has 14 residues. In germline, CDR1 is SEHNR, CDR2 FQNEAQ (reference sequence). The CDR3 bases are TGTGCCAGCAGCTTAACCGGGGACAATTCACCCCTCCACTTT. Its protein product is CASSLTGDNSPLHF.

This clone was seen only once. An end of the junction differs from the germline gene, which may be a read error. The chain links TRBV5-5 to TRBJ1-1; D remains ambiguous. CDR3 length: 15 amino acids. CDR1 SGHKS and CDR2 YYEKEE come from the germline V gene (reference sequence). CDR3 residues: CASSFALTPNIEAFF. CDR3 in DNA: TGTGCCAGCAGCTTTGCCCTAACCCCGAACATTGAAGCTTTCTTT.

This sequence joins TRBV9 and TRBJ1-1; D is unclear. Germline V CDR1 and CDR2: SGDLS, YYNGEE. Trimming stripped 3 bases from V and 4 bases from J, with 13 bases between. CDR3 length: 14 residues. The CDR3 spells CASSAHLEGTEAFF. CDR3 DNA sequence: TGTGCCAGCAGCGCACACCTCGAGGGCACTGAAGCTTTCTTT.

The CDR3 DNA sequence: TGTGCCTGGATATTGAATGGGCTTCATAATAATTCACCCCTCCACTTT. Translation: CAWILNGLHNNSPLHF. The chain links TRBV30 to TRBJ1-6, with D unclear. The V end was cut by 4 bases, the J end by 5 bases, with 18 bases between. Germline CDR1 GTSNPN, CDR2 SVGIG (reference sequence). CDR3 length equals 16 residues.

This sequence joins TRBV2 and TRBJ2-2, with D possibly called TRBD1 or TRBD2 (5 bases each). CDR1 is SNHLY and CDR2 is FYNNEI in the germline V gene. The CDR3 sequence is 13 residues long. V was trimmed by 8 bases and J by 5 bases, leaving 12 bases between them. The CDR3 protein is CASRGGGTGELFF. For the CDR3, the DNA is TGTGCCAGCCGGGGCGGCGGAACCGGGGAGCTGTTTTTT.

There are many counts of this clone. This sequence joins TRBV5-6 and TRBJ1-3; 9 bases match TRBD1. Per the germline V gene, CDR1 is SGHDT and CDR2 is YYEEEE. V was pared by 1 base and J by 4 bases, with 12 bases of the junction left unmatched. The CDR3 has 18 amino acids. CDR3 sequence reads: CASSLKGQGLNFGNTIYF. The CDR3 DNA follows: TGTGCCAGCAGCTTGAAGGGACAGGGCTTGAATTTCGGAAACACCATATATTTT.